These 12 T cell receptor beta chains came from one sample sequenced in a study of cytomegalovirus exposure and HLA in healthy donors (dated by TCRdb to 2017 to 2019). The receptor library was made with the immunoSEQ multiplex PCR assay. A mixture of 60 forward primers for TCR Vbeta segments and 13 reverse primers for TCR Jbeta segments was used in the multiplex PCR. TCRdb took over this immuneACCESS table, retaining in-frame rearrangements with V and J assigned. Such tables are incomplete; in checked studies, under half of the missing clones stem from an unresolved V gene, and the remainder is unexplained. The sample has fewer than 200,000 clones on record, approximately 71% of them singletons. About 1.6% of the sample comes from the top ten. The sample taken for sequencing was PBMCs. The receptors derive from a girl aged 10 to 17 in good health and CMV-seronegative.

The sample holds a few counts of this clone. The chain is built from TRBV5-1 and TRBJ2-3; the D gene is possibly TRBD1 (6 bases). Germline CDR1 is SGHRS and CDR2 is YFSETQ. Between the trimmed V and J ends, which lost 3 bases and 0 bases, there was a span of 11 bases. This CDR3 comprises 15 residues. The CDR3 region is CASSSQGWSTDTQYF. The CDR3 region has the DNA TGCGCCAGCAGCTCCCAGGGGTGGAGCACAGATACGCAGTATTTT. Full variable domain (missing parts from reference TRBV5-1 and TRBJ2-3): KAGVTQTPRYLIKTRGQQVTLSCSPISGHRSVSWYQQTPGQGLQFLFEYFSETQRNKGNFPGRFSGRQFSNSRSEMNVSTLELGDSALYLCASSSQGWSTDTQYFGPGTRLTVL.

This rearrangement joins TRBV6-5 to TRBJ1-1, with D possibly being TRBD1 (5 bases). Germline lookup yields CDR1 MNHEY and CDR2 SVGAGI. The CDR3 is made up of 14 amino acids. The V gene lost 4 bases and the J gene lost 4 bases, with 13 bases spanning the gap. CDR3 protein: CASSFTGMGTEAFF. As DNA, the CDR3 is TGTGCCAGCAGTTTCACAGGCATGGGCACTGAAGCTTTCTTT.

CDR3 loop: CASSLGGAAEAFF. CDR3 nucleotide sequence: TGTGCCAGCAGCTTAGGCGGGGCGGCTGAAGCTTTCTTT. The chain links TRBV7-8 to TRBJ1-1, with D perhaps TRBD1 (5 bases). This CDR3 is 13 amino acids long. V was cut by 1 base and J by 6 bases, with 9 bases left in between. The germline CDR1 and CDR2 sequences are SGHVS and FQNEAQ.

CDR3 region: CASSPGLGGREDYGYTF. CDR3 nucleotides: TGTGCCAGCAGTCCCGGGTTGGGGGGGCGCGAAGACTATGGCTACACCTTC. The rearrangement links TRBV28 to TRBJ1-2; possible D gene TRBD1, 6 bases. Germline values: CDR1 MDHEN, CDR2 SYDVKM. V lost 5 bases and J 3 bases, leaving 22 bases between the germline ends. There are 17 residues in the CDR3.

The V call is TRBV4-2, the J call TRBJ2-5, with D tentatively TRBD1 (5 bases). The V end lost 0 bases, the J end lost 1 base, and 6 bases lay between the germline ends. The length of the CDR3 is 14 residues. Germline CDR1 is LGHNA and CDR2 is YNFKEQ. CDR3 bases: TGTGCCAGCAGCCAAGAGCAGGGCCAAGAGACCCAGTACTTC. Its translation: CASSQEQGQETQYF.

V usage is TRBV4-1 and J usage is TRBJ2-1, with D maybe TRBD1 (5 bases). Germline V gives CDR1 MGHRA, CDR2 YSYEKL. The CDR3 has 13 amino acids. Trimming shortened V by 0 bases and J by 8 bases, and 8 bases separated the two germline ends. The CDR3 reads CASSQEWGDEQFF. The CDR3 nucleotides are TGCGCCAGCAGCCAAGAGTGGGGCGATGAGCAGTTCTTC.

V is TRBV2 and J is TRBJ2-3, with D perhaps matching TRBD1 (6 bases). The germline V gene has CDR1 SNHLY and CDR2 FYNNEI. V dropped 11 bases and J dropped 2 bases, with 11 bases sitting between them. CDR3 length: 12 residues. The CDR3: CAGGINTDTQYF. CDR3 nucleotide sequence: TGTGCCGGGGGCATAAACACAGATACGCAGTATTTT.

Here the CDR3 DNA reads TGTGCCAGCAGTGCATTGACAGCGTACGAGCAGTACTTC. Translated: CASSALTAYEQYF. This sequence joins TRBV2 and TRBJ2-7; D possibly corresponds to TRBD1 (5 bases). The CDR3 is 13 amino acids. Germline CDR1 and CDR2: SNHLY and FYNNEI. Trimming stripped 4 bases from V and 4 bases from J, with 11 bases between.

This clone appeared a few times. This chain uses TRBV27 with TRBJ2-2, with TRBD2 matching 15 bases. V lost 6 bases and J lost 0; bases outside the gene matches: 2. CDR3 size: 17 residues. In germline, CDR1 is MNHEY, CDR2 SMNVEV (reference sequence). This CDR3 is CASRGLAGGSNTGELFF. DNA for the CDR3: TGTGCCAGCAGGGGACTAGCGGGGGGATCGAACACCGGGGAGCTGTTTTTT.

This clone was observed a few times. The chain couples TRBV4-1 to TRBJ1-6; TRBD1 matches at 8 bases. The CDR3 length is 17 residues. Germline loops: CDR1 MGHRA, CDR2 YSYEKL. V lost 3 bases, J lost 5 bases, and 9 bases stayed unmatched. The CDR3 spells CASSQPGQGLNNSPLHF. In DNA form, the CDR3 reads TGCGCCAGCAGCCAGCCCGGACAGGGATTAAATAATTCACCCCTCCACTTT.

A few counts support this clone. DNA for the CDR3: TGCGCCAGCAGCCCCCTAGCGGGGGGCTCCAATGAGCAGTTCTTC. Amino acid sequence: CASSPLAGGSNEQFF. The V call is TRBV5-1, the J call TRBJ2-1; 11 nucleotides match TRBD2. Germline V CDR1 and CDR2: SGHRS, YFSETQ. This CDR3 region has 15 residues. Trimming at V came to 4 bases and at J to 6 bases, leaving 6 bases not matched to a gene.

This rearrangement joins TRBV23-1 to TRBJ2-7, with D perhaps TRBD1 (5 bases). TRBV23-1 belongs to the ORF category, with a function that is uncertain. Trimming stripped 8 bases from V and 7 bases from J, with 30 bases between. The CDR3 is made up of 17 amino acids. In DNA, the CDR3 is TGCGCCAGCCCCCCCTACTGGCAGGGAAGAATCTCGGAGGAGCAGTACTTC. As protein: CASPPYWQGRISEEQYF.